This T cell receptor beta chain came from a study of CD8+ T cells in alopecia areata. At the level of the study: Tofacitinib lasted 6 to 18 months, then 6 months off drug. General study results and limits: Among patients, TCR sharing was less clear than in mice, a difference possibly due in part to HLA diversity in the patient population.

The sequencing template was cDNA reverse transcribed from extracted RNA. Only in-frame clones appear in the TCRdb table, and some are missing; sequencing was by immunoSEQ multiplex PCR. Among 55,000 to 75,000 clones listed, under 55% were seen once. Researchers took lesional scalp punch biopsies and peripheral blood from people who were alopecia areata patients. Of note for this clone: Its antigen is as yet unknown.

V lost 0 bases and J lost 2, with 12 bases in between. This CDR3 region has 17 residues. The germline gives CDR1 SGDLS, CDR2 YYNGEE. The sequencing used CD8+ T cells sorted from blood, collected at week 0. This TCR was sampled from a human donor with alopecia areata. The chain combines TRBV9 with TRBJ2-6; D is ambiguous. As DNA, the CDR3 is TGTGCCAGCAGCGTAGCTCGGTCAGACGCTGGGGCCAACGTCCTGACTTTC. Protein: CASSVARSDAGANVLTF.